Following are 11 T cell receptor beta chains from one sample sequenced in a study of quantifying T cell responses using KT2 cells. Study as a whole: RNA was reverse transcribed with TCR alpha and beta constant-region primers.

A single-stranded UMI oligo with SP2 sequence was ligated to cDNA 3' ends. First-round PCR used about 4 cycles and beta primers RC1.1 and RC1.2 covering TRBC1 and TRBC2. TCRdb reprocessed the UMI-ligation and nested PCR reads via MiXCR and lists one record per CDR3 protein. The repertoire has tens of thousands of distinct CDR3 sequences, roughly 10% of them found once; the top ten carry 8.5% to 12%. The sequencing input was PBMCs spiked with cells of the T cell clone KT2. Receptors originate from a human donor.

There are a few counts of this clonotype. This chain joins TRBV12-3 or TRBV12-4 and TRBJ2-2; 10 nucleotides match TRBD2. V lost 7 bases, J lost 2 bases, and 4 bases stayed unmatched. The CDR3 covers 15 residues. As DNA, the CDR3 is TGTGCCAGCACCAGGACTAGCGGAAACACCGGGGAGCTGTTTTTT. Protein: CASTRTSGNTGELFF.

This clonotype was picked up many times. V and J are TRBV19 and TRBJ1-1; 9 bases match TRBD1. V lost 11 bases, J lost 3 bases, and 7 bases stayed unmatched. Germline CDR1 is LNHDA and CDR2 is SQIVND (reference sequence). This CDR3 contains 13 residues. In nucleotides, the CDR3 is TGTGCCTCAGGGGACAGGGCCTACACTGAAGCTTTCTTT. It is translated as CASGDRAYTEAFF.

The sample holds many counts of this clonotype. The chain carries TRBV7-9 and TRBJ1-1; tentative D call: TRBD1 (5 bases). V was cut by 5 bases and J by 7 bases, with 17 bases left in between. The CDR3 is made up of 14 amino acids. The germline CDR1 and CDR2 sequences are SEHNR and FQNEAQ (reference sequence). Here the CDR3 DNA reads TGTGCCAGCAGCCCTACCCAGGCCGACAGTGAAGCTTTCTTT. It is translated as CASSPTQADSEAFF.

This clonotype occurred a few times. The chain links TRBV27 to TRBJ2-1, with 14 bases lining up with TRBD2. This CDR3 is built from 16 residues. Germline CDR1 MNHEY, CDR2 SMNVEV (reference sequence). Losses at the gene ends were 5 bases for V and 7 bases for J; bases not matched to a gene: 7. Here the CDR3 reads CASSPFGTSGSNEQFF. The CDR3 DNA is TGTGCCAGCAGTCCTTTCGGGACTAGCGGGAGTAATGAGCAGTTCTTC.

This clonotype was found many times. The rearrangement uses TRBV9 and TRBJ2-7; unclear D gene. The CDR3 spans 14 residues. Germline CDR1 is SGDLS and CDR2 is YYNGEE. V was pared by 0 bases and J by 2 bases, with 9 bases between. CDR3 DNA: TGTGCCAGCAGCGTAGGGGAATCAACCTACGAGCAGTACTTC. Translating it yields CASSVGESTYEQYF.

In its sample, this clonotype was seen a few times. The chain carries TRBV7-2 and TRBJ1-4; 8 bases map to TRBD1. Germline lookup yields CDR1 SGHTA and CDR2 FQGNSA. The CDR3 consists of 17 residues. Germline trimming cut 6 bases from V and 7 bases from J; bases unmatched to any gene: 16. This CDR3 reads CASRPGQAVGLGEKLFF. CDR3 DNA: TGTGCCAGCAGACCGGGACAGGCTGTGGGGCTAGGTGAAAAACTGTTTTTT.

This clonotype was observed many times. The chain recombines TRBV2 with TRBJ1-2; D not resolved. This CDR3 comprises 12 residues. Trimming took 6 bases from V and 3 from J, leaving 8 bases between them. The germline gives CDR1 SNHLY, CDR2 FYNNEI. The CDR3 loop is CASSTNYYGYTF. The CDR3 nucleotides are TGTGCCAGCAGCACCAACTACTATGGCTACACCTTC.

The rearrangement uses TRBV5-1 and TRBJ2-3, with 7 bases lining up with TRBD2. This CDR3 contains 15 residues. CDR1 is SGHRS, CDR2 YFSETQ, per germline. J lost 4 bases, V lost 2 bases, and 7 bases had no gene match. The CDR3 spells CASSFDSGRPDTQYF. The CDR3 nucleotides are TGCGCCAGCAGCTTCGATAGCGGGCGGCCAGATACGCAGTATTTT.

The J gene is TRBJ2-3, the V gene TRBV3-1; no definite D call. Trimming cost V 5 bases and J 4 bases, with 10 bases left between them. The CDR3 spans 13 residues. Germline-derived CDR1 and CDR2 are LGHDT and YNNKEL (reference sequence). CDR3 DNA: TGTGCCAGCAGCTCGACTCCTGCAGATACGCAGTATTTT. This translates into CASSSTPADTQYF.

This chain joins TRBV6-6 and TRBJ1-5, with 9 nucleotides matching TRBD1. This CDR3 region has 15 residues. J was trimmed by 4 bases and V by 7 bases; bases with no gene match: 8. The germline V gene has CDR1 MNHNY and CDR2 SVGAGI (reference sequence). The CDR3 loop reads CASTLTGGWNQPQHF. CDR3 coding DNA: TGTGCCAGCACTTTGACAGGGGGGTGGAATCAGCCCCAGCATTTT.

This clonotype has just a few counts. J is TRBJ1-6 and V is TRBV12-3 or TRBV12-4; TRBD1 is a possible D gene (5 bases). The CDR3 totals 15 residues. Trimming cost V 4 bases and J 8 bases, with 15 bases left between them. The CDR3 bases are TGTGCCAGCAGTTGGGGACCTGGGAGAGATTCACCCCTCCACTTT. Amino acid sequence: CASSWGPGRDSPLHF.